The next 17 T cell receptor beta chains were all read from a single sample in a study of CD8 T cells in ankylosing spondylitis. In TCRdb, the 5' RACE reads were re-called with MiXCR into one record per CDR3 protein. The sample lists around 9,100 distinct CDR3 sequences; around 5.5% were seen once. Sequences were obtained from blood, either unsorted or a sorted T cell fraction (not recorded which). These receptors were taken from a female donor with ankylosing spondylitis or in good health (not recorded which).

This clonotype was observed many times. This rearrangement joins TRBV9 to TRBJ2-2; 9 bases line up with TRBD2. Germline CDR1 reads SGDLS; CDR2 reads YYNGEE. With 0 bases clipped from V and 3 bases from J, the junction kept 6 bases outside the gene matches. This CDR3 spans 17 amino acids. The CDR3 region has the DNA TGTGCCAGCAGCGTAGCTCGGCGGGGGGGCGACACCGGGGAGCTGTTTTTT. It encodes CASSVARRGGDTGELFF.

This chain links TRBV9 with TRBJ2-3, with D perhaps assigned TRBD1 or TRBD2 (5 bases each). V was cut by 4 bases and J by 4 bases, with 13 bases left in between. This CDR3 comprises 14 residues. Germline CDR1 SGDLS, CDR2 YYNGEE. CDR3 sequence reads: CASSPGSTPDTQYF. DNA for the CDR3: TGTGCCAGCAGCCCAGGGAGCACCCCAGATACGCAGTATTTT. Based on the CDR3 plus reference TRBV9 and TRBJ2-3, the full variable domain is DSGVTQTPKHLITATGQRVTLRCSPRSGDLSVYWYQQSLDQGLQFLIQYYNGEERAKGNILERFSAQQFPDLHSELNLSSLELGDSALYFCASSPGSTPDTQYFGPGTRLTVL.

This clonotype was seen at least ten times. V is TRBV9 and J is TRBJ2-1; TRBD2 might be the D (6 bases). Germline CDR1 and CDR2: SGDLS and YYNGEE. The CDR3 covers 16 residues. V lost 0 bases and J lost 5, with 15 bases in between. The CDR3 loop is CASSVGGLPSNNEQFF. CDR3 nucleotide sequence: TGTGCCAGCAGCGTAGGGGGACTTCCTTCCAACAATGAGCAGTTCTTC. The entire variable domain, with the rest obtained from reference TRBV9 and TRBJ2-1, is as follows: DSGVTQTPKHLITATGQRVTLRCSPRSGDLSVYWYQQSLDQGLQFLIQYYNGEERAKGNILERFSAQQFPDLHSELNLSSLELGDSALYFCASSVGGLPSNNEQFFGPGTRLTVL.

This clonotype was observed at least ten times. The J gene is TRBJ2-7, the V gene TRBV9, with D unclear. Germline CDR1 is SGDLS and CDR2 is YYNGEE. This CDR3 spans 14 amino acids. V was cut by 4 bases and J by 4 bases, with 15 bases left in between. CDR3 in amino acids: CASSTGGPLYEQYF. The CDR3 DNA follows: TGTGCCAGCAGCACCGGCGGACCACTATACGAGCAGTACTTC.

This clonotype was seen repeatedly, ten times or more. The chain uses TRBV9 and TRBJ2-1, with 9 bases matching TRBD1. The CDR3 has 14 residues. From germline, CDR1 is SGDLS and CDR2 YYNGEE. Trimming cost V 0 bases and J 7 bases; bases outside gene matches: 2. The CDR3, as DNA: TGTGCCAGCAGCGTAGGACAGGGGGGGAATGAGCAGTTCTTC. Residues: CASSVGQGGNEQFF.

The V gene is TRBV9, the J gene TRBJ2-2; 9 bases map to TRBD2. From germline, CDR1 is SGDLS and CDR2 YYNGEE. The J segment lost 7 bases and the V segment lost 0 bases, leaving 7 bases of the junction unmatched. The CDR3 is 16 amino acids. Here the CDR3 reads CASSVDAGGPIGELFF. CDR3 DNA: TGTGCCAGCAGCGTAGATGCGGGAGGGCCGATCGGGGAGCTGTTTTTT.

There are a few counts of this clonotype. J is TRBJ2-1 and V is TRBV9; D is uncertain. CDR1 and CDR2 from the germline V gene are SGDLS and YYNGEE. The CDR3 totals 15 residues. Trimming pared 0 bases from V and 2 bases from J, leaving 9 bases between. CDR3 DNA: TGTGCCAGCAGCGTAGCGGGCTCTACCTACAATGAGCAGTTCTTC. It translates to CASSVAGSTYNEQFF.

This clonotype ranks as medium-sized. V is TRBV9 and J is TRBJ2-5; weak D call: TRBD2 (6 bases). This CDR3 spans 16 amino acids. V was clipped by 0 bases and J by 1 base, with 13 bases between them. Germline loops: CDR1 SGDLS, CDR2 YYNGEE. The CDR3 protein is CASSVGSGGIQETQYF. CDR3 sequence (DNA): TGTGCCAGCAGCGTAGGGTCAGGAGGGATCCAAGAGACCCAGTACTTC.

This clonotype was detected many times. The chain uses TRBV9 and TRBJ2-7, with D perhaps TRBD1 or TRBD2 (5 bases each). V lost 2 bases to trimming and J lost 3 bases, with 15 bases between them. From germline, CDR1 is SGDLS and CDR2 YYNGEE. The CDR3 has 15 amino acids. This CDR3 is CASSVGEGVRYEQYF. Here the CDR3 DNA reads TGTGCCAGCAGCGTGGGGGAAGGGGTTCGCTACGAGCAGTACTTC.

This clonotype came up many times. The V call is TRBV9, the J call TRBJ2-7; possible D gene TRBD2, 6 bases. The CDR3 has 15 amino acids. The germline CDR1 and CDR2 sequences are SGDLS and YYNGEE. Trimming pared 3 bases from V and 2 bases from J, leaving 15 bases between. The DNA of the CDR3 is TGTGCCAGCAGCGGAGGGGACTCGTGGACCTACGAGCAGTACTTC. Its translation is CASSGGDSWTYEQYF.

This clonotype was seen repeatedly, ten times or more. The chain joins TRBV9 to TRBJ2-5; the D is unclear. The CDR3 consists of 14 residues. V was shortened by 8 bases and J by 2 bases, with 16 bases between the two germline ends. CDR1 is SGDLS, CDR2 YYNGEE, per germline. The CDR3 region is CASSLGGLQETQYF. The CDR3 region has the DNA TGTGCCAGTTCCCTTGGCGGATTGCAAGAGACCCAGTACTTC.

By sample fraction, this clonotype is medium-sized (0.01 to 0.1%). This chain connects TRBV9 to TRBJ2-3, with 7 bases matching TRBD2. There are 16 residues in the CDR3. The junction had 8 bases not matched to a gene; V was cut back by 4 bases and J by 0 bases. From germline, CDR1 is SGDLS and CDR2 YYNGEE. CDR3 DNA: TGTGCCAGCAGCTTCGGGGGGATCCTTAGCACAGATACGCAGTATTTT. It encodes CASSFGGILSTDTQYF.

V usage is TRBV9 and J usage is TRBJ2-7, with D perhaps TRBD1 (6 bases). This CDR3 is 14 amino acids long. Trimming removed 6 bases at V and 0 bases at J, with 13 bases between. From germline, CDR1 is SGDLS and CDR2 YYNGEE. CDR3 protein: CASNSGASSYEQYF. CDR3 sequence (DNA): TGTGCCAGCAACTCAGGGGCCTCCTCCTACGAGCAGTACTTC. The full variable domain, its missing parts supplied by reference TRBV9 and TRBJ2-7, is DSGVTQTPKHLITATGQRVTLRCSPRSGDLSVYWYQQSLDQGLQFLIQYYNGEERAKGNILERFSAQQFPDLHSELNLSSLELGDSALYFCASNSGASSYEQYFGPGTRLTVT.

This clonotype was seen ten or more times. The rearrangement links TRBV9 to TRBJ2-1, with TRBD1 matching 9 bases. Per the germline V gene, CDR1 is SGDLS and CDR2 is YYNGEE. Losses at the gene ends were 6 bases for V and 9 bases for J; bases not matched to a gene: 10. The CDR3 is 14 amino acids. The chain's CDR3 is CASTRDRAWGEQFF. The CDR3 bases are TGTGCCAGCACGCGGGACAGGGCCTGGGGTGAGCAGTTCTTC.

The chain combines TRBV9 with TRBJ1-4; 9 bases align to TRBD1. Unmatched junction bases numbered 8, after V lost 3 bases and J lost 8 bases. CDR3 length equals 15 residues. CDR1 and CDR2 (germline): SGDLS, YYNGEE. The DNA for the CDR3 is TGTGCCAGCAGCGGGGCCGGGACAGGGTCAGAAAAACTGTTTTTT. Its protein product is CASSGAGTGSEKLFF.

This clonotype was detected many times. The genes are TRBV9 and TRBJ2-5; a possible D gene is TRBD2 (6 bases). The germline V and J ends were trimmed by 3 bases and 5 bases, with 11 bases remaining between them. The CDR3 sequence is 13 residues long. The germline V gene has CDR1 SGDLS and CDR2 YYNGEE. CDR3 sequence: CASSGGAVETQYF. CDR3 in DNA: TGTGCCAGCAGCGGCGGGGCCGTGGAGACCCAGTACTTC.

Ten or more counts support this clonotype. The chain employs TRBV9 and TRBJ2-1; D gene unclear. Trimming removed 3 bases from V and 8 bases from J, with 12 bases in between. CDR3 length: 13 amino acids. Germline CDR1 reads SGDLS; CDR2 reads YYNGEE. The CDR3 reads CASSAPLTDEQFF. The CDR3 DNA reads TGTGCCAGCAGCGCCCCCTTGACCGATGAGCAGTTCTTC.